The clone carrying this TCR beta chain came up once. No antigen is known for it. The sample comes from a study of memory CD4+ T cells and cytomegalovirus serostatus. Single viable CD3+CD4+CD8-CD45RO+ cells were sorted as the memory CD4+ T cells. General study points: A US-trained random forest predicted CMV serostatus with median AUC around 0.91. Suggested: most of the CMV-linked TCR signature lies in CD4+ memory cells.

Only in-frame clones appear in the TCRdb table, and some are missing; sequencing was by immunoSEQ multiplex PCR. The sample shows approximately 60,000 clones, about 81% of them seen only once. V was cut by 2 bases and J by 1 base, with 9 bases left in between. The CDR3 loop spans 15 amino acids. Per germline, CDR1 SGHNT and CDR2 YYREEE (reference sequence). The sample comprised memory CD4+ T cells from blood. The chain joins TRBV5-4 to TRBJ2-2; possibly TRBD2 for D (5 bases). The TCR sequence derives from an adult in good health and CMV-seronegative. The CDR3 nucleotides are TGTGCCAGCAGCTTAGCGGCAGTGAACACCGGGGAGCTGTTTTTT. It codes for CASSLAAVNTGELFF.